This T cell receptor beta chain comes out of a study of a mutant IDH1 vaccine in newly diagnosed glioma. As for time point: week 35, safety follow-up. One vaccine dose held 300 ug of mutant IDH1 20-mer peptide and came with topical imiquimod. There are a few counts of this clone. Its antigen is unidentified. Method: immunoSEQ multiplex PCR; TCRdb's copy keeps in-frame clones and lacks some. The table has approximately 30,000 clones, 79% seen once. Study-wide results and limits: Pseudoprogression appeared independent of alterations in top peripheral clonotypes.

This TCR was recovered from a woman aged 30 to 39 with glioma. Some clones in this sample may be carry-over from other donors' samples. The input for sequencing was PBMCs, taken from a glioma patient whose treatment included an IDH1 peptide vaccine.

As DNA, the CDR3 is TGTGCCAGCAGCGTAGATGAAGGATCTGGAAACACCATATATTTT. Translating it yields CASSVDEGSGNTIYF. This chain links TRBV9 with TRBJ1-3; D uncertain. Germline CDR1 reads SGDLS; CDR2 reads YYNGEE. This CDR3 region has 15 residues. Trimming left V 0 bases short and J 1 base short, with 8 bases between.